One and the same sample provided the 4 T cell receptor beta chains below, sequenced in a study of tumor-infiltrating lymphocytes in primary liver carcinoma. Priming with a constant-region primer yielded TCR beta cDNA from around 0.45 ug total RNA. Three nested multiplex PCR rounds, a slightly modified ARM-PCR method, built the TCR beta libraries. PCR rounds one and two used TRBV1-TRBV30 forward primers with a C-beta reverse primer for around 9 cycles each. TCRdb processed the multiplex PCR reads anew with MiXCR; each CDR3 protein has one entry. This table has approximately 53,000 distinct CDR3 sequences, 60% to 80% appearing once. Investigators took RNA and DNA out together from 20-30 mg of unsorted bulk tissue. Sequencing was done on a sample of liver tumor tissue from sampling region 5. Subset given: tumor region T5, tumor centre. These TCRs come from a man aged 40-50 years with primary liver carcinoma and hepatitis B virus infection.

This clonotype was picked up one time. No conserved phenylalanine or tryptophan ends this CDR3, so it is likely a read error. The chain joins TRBV6-5 to TRBJ1-2; D is undetermined. The CDR3 runs 16 residues. Germline assignment: CDR1 MNHEY and CDR2 SVGAGI. The DNA for the CDR3 is TGCGCCAGCAGTTACTCTCTTATTACAGTGACCTATGGCTACACCTCC. This codes for CASSYSLITVTYGYTS.

Remarks on this clonotype: Mismatch with germline at one junction end may stem from a read error. The genes are TRBV4-2 and TRBJ2-1, with 10 bases identical to TRBD1. Germline-derived CDR1 and CDR2 are LGHNA and YNFKEQ. CDR3 length: 16 amino acids. Here the CDR3 DNA reads TGTGCCAGCATCCACGCCGGGGGACAGGGGAGCAATGATCAGTTCTTC. It translates to CASIHAGGQGSNDQFF.

With regard to this clonotype: A read error may explain this, as a much larger clone is one base away. The chain carries TRBV7-3 and TRBJ1-1, with 8 bases matching TRBD1. CDR1 and CDR2 from the germline V gene are SGHTA and FQGTGA. The CDR3 length is 14 residues. The V gene end was trimmed by 5 bases and the J gene end by 10 bases; junction bases not matched to a gene: 12. The CDR3 here is CASSPNRGQAGAFF. The CDR3, as DNA: TGTGCCAGCAGCCCTAACCGGGGACAGGCTGGAGCTTTCTTT.

In regard to this clonotype: At one end, the junction sequence differs from germline, possibly due to a read error. The chain uses TRBV11-2 and TRBJ2-5, with 10 bases fitting TRBD2. In germline, CDR1 is SGHAT, CDR2 FQNNGV. The CDR3 consists of 17 residues. Here the CDR3 reads CVSNLRLAGDSRETQYF. For the CDR3, the DNA is TGTGTCAGCAACTTAAGACTAGCGGGTGACTCGAGAGAGACCCAGTACTTC.